These T cell receptor beta chains were read from a single sample in a study of cytomegalovirus exposure and HLA in healthy donors. Clones were read by immunoSEQ multiplex PCR, and TCRdb kept only the in-frame ones, dropping some. The table includes tens of thousands of clones, just over 85% detected once. The material sequenced was PBMCs. The receptors originated from a woman between 40 and 50 years old in good health and CMV-seropositive. CDR3s include the opening cysteine and the closing phenylalanine or tryptophan. The D gene is left open where the match is weak. The size entry is marked missing in some rows and otherwise reads once, few, many or a size class.

v_gene: TRBV6-5
j_gene: TRBJ2-7
d_gene: NA
abundance: few
CDR3aa: CASSYGQARRGEQYF
CDR3nt: TGTGCCAGCAGTTACGGGCAGGCTAGAAGGGGCGAGCAGTACTTC

v_gene: TRBV9
j_gene: TRBJ2-3
d_gene: NA
abundance: once
CDR3aa: CASSMTSTDTQYF
CDR3nt: TGTGCCAGCAGCATGACTAGCACAGATACGCAGTATTTT

v_gene: TRBV27
j_gene: TRBJ1-6
d_gene: NA
abundance: NA
CDR3aa: CASSTGYSYNSPLHF
CDR3nt: TGTGCCAGCAGCACAGGATACTCCTATAATTCACCCCTCCACTTT

v_gene: TRBV27
j_gene: TRBJ2-7
d_gene: TRBD1
abundance: NA
CDR3aa: CAPDRDRETYEQYF
CDR3nt: TGTGCCCCGGACCGGGACAGGGAAACCTACGAGCAGTACTTC

v_gene: TRBV7-8
j_gene: TRBJ2-1
d_gene: TRBD2
abundance: NA
CDR3aa: CASGPGGLTDEQFF
CDR3nt: TGTGCCAGCGGACCGGGGGGTCTCACAGATGAGCAGTTCTTC

v_gene: TRBV6-1
j_gene: TRBJ1-2
d_gene: NA
abundance: NA
CDR3aa: CASSDGEGVNYGYTF
CDR3nt: TGTGCCAGCAGTGATGGGGAGGGTGTCAACTATGGCTACACCTTC

v_gene: TRBV4-3
j_gene: TRBJ2-7
d_gene: NA
abundance: NA
CDR3aa: CACAPRVYGEQYF
CDR3nt: TGCGCCTGCGCCCCGAGGGTTTACGGCGAGCAGTACTTC

v_gene: TRBV6-5
j_gene: TRBJ1-5
d_gene: TRBD1
abundance: NA
CDR3aa: CASSYSGTGSQPRHF
CDR3nt: TGTGCCAGCAGTTACTCTGGGACAGGGAGTCAGCCCCGGCATTTT

v_gene: TRBV6-4
j_gene: TRBJ2-4
d_gene: NA
abundance: NA
CDR3aa: CASSDGQGGGSIQYF
CDR3nt: TGTGCCAGCAGTGACGGACAGGGAGGGGGAAGCATTCAGTACTTC

v_gene: TRBV28
j_gene: TRBJ1-1
d_gene: NA
abundance: NA
CDR3aa: CASSHLREAFF
CDR3nt: TGTGCCAGTAGCCACCTCCGGGAAGCTTTCTTT

v_gene: TRBV7-9
j_gene: TRBJ1-2
d_gene: NA
abundance: NA
CDR3aa: CASSDPWTASNYGYTF
CDR3nt: TGTGCCAGCAGCGACCCATGGACAGCTTCCAACTATGGCTACACCTTC

v_gene: TRBV4-1
j_gene: TRBJ2-3
d_gene: TRBD2
abundance: NA
CDR3aa: CASSQSGAVTDTQYF
CDR3nt: TGCGCCAGCAGCCAAAGCGGGGCGGTCACAGATACGCAGTATTTT

v_gene: TRBV18
j_gene: TRBJ2-7
d_gene: TRBD1
abundance: NA
CDR3aa: CASSRTSTGSYEQYF
CDR3nt: TGTGCCAGCTCCCGCACCTCGACAGGGTCCTACGAGCAGTACTTC

v_gene: TRBV19
j_gene: TRBJ1-4
d_gene: NA
abundance: few
CDR3aa: CASSKQGYTANEKLFF
CDR3nt: TGTGCCAGTAGTAAGCAGGGATATACGGCTAATGAAAAACTGTTTTTT

v_gene: TRBV27
j_gene: TRBJ2-7
d_gene: NA
abundance: NA
CDR3aa: CASSRLGAELYF
CDR3nt: TGTGCCAGCAGCCGTTTGGGGGCGGAATTGTACTTC

v_gene: TRBV5-8
j_gene: TRBJ1-6
d_gene: TRBD1
abundance: NA
CDR3aa: CASSFAQGLDRRAYNSPLHF
CDR3nt: TGTGCCAGCAGCTTCGCTCAGGGATTGGACAGGAGGGCCTATAATTCACCCCTCCACTTT

v_gene: TRBV6-5
j_gene: TRBJ1-5
d_gene: TRBD1
abundance: NA
CDR3aa: CASSWGQSGNQPQHF
CDR3nt: TGTGCCAGCAGTTGGGGACAGTCGGGGAATCAGCCCCAGCATTTT

v_gene: TRBV4-3
j_gene: TRBJ2-7
d_gene: NA
abundance: few
CDR3aa: CASSQTRGYYEQYF
CDR3nt: TGCGCCAGCAGCCAAACACGGGGGTACTACGAGCAGTACTTC

v_gene: TRBV19
j_gene: TRBJ1-2
d_gene: NA
abundance: NA
CDR3aa: CASSTPMRGNRYGYTF
CDR3nt: TGTGCCAGTAGTACCCCGATGAGGGGGAACCGCTATGGCTACACCTTC

v_gene: TRBV5-6
j_gene: TRBJ1-2
d_gene: NA
abundance: NA
CDR3aa: CASSLAADYGYTF
CDR3nt: TGTGCCAGCAGCTTGGCTGCAGATTATGGCTACACCTTC

v_gene: TRBV7-8
j_gene: TRBJ1-6
d_gene: NA
abundance: NA
CDR3aa: CASSYRTANSPLHF
CDR3nt: TGTGCCAGCAGCTATAGGACAGCTAATTCACCCCTCCACTTT

v_gene: TRBV18
j_gene: TRBJ2-4
d_gene: NA
abundance: NA
CDR3aa: CASSPVVDSTGWGKKIQYF
CDR3nt: TGTGCCAGCTCACCAGTCGTGGATTCGACAGGTTGGGGGAAAAAGATTCAGTACTTC

v_gene: TRBV28
j_gene: TRBJ2-1
d_gene: TRBD1
abundance: NA
CDR3aa: CASGLDRAIEYEQFF
CDR3nt: TGTGCCAGCGGCTTGGACAGGGCGATCGAGTATGAGCAGTTCTTC

v_gene: TRBV19
j_gene: TRBJ2-2
d_gene: TRBD1
abundance: NA
CDR3aa: CASSNYARGHLTGELFF
CDR3nt: TGTGCCAGTAGTAACTACGCCAGGGGGCATTTGACCGGGGAGCTGTTTTTT

v_gene: TRBV30
j_gene: TRBJ2-6
d_gene: NA
abundance: few
CDR3aa: CAWSAGTSSSGANVLTF
CDR3nt: TGTGCCTGGAGTGCCGGGACATCCAGCTCTGGGGCCAACGTCCTGACTTTC

v_gene: TRBV7-3
j_gene: TRBJ2-1
d_gene: TRBD2
abundance: NA
CDR3aa: CASSLTSGGPRGTNEQFF
CDR3nt: TGTGCCAGCAGCTTAACTAGCGGGGGGCCACGAGGGACGAATGAGCAGTTCTTC

v_gene: TRBV4-1
j_gene: TRBJ2-7
d_gene: TRBD1
abundance: few
CDR3aa: CASRHRGPYEQYF
CDR3nt: TGCGCCAGCAGACACAGGGGACCCTACGAGCAGTACTTC

v_gene: TRBV28
j_gene: TRBJ1-5
d_gene: NA
abundance: NA
CDR3aa: CASSLRRLVQHF
CDR3nt: TGTGCCAGCAGTTTGCGGCGGCTGGTCCAGCATTTT

v_gene: TRBV5-6
j_gene: TRBJ2-5
d_gene: TRBD1
abundance: NA
CDR3aa: CASSWDRQETQYF
CDR3nt: TGTGCCAGCAGCTGGGACAGGCAAGAGACCCAGTACTTC

v_gene: TRBV7-8
j_gene: TRBJ1-5
d_gene: TRBD1
abundance: once
CDR3aa: CASSSGQGGNQPQHF
CDR3nt: TGTGCCAGCAGCTCGGGACAGGGAGGCAATCAGCCCCAGCATTTT

v_gene: TRBV5-3
j_gene: TRBJ1-4
d_gene: TRBD1
abundance: NA
CDR3aa: CARSSRQDRTRDEKLFF
CDR3nt: TGTGCCAGAAGCTCGCGCCAGGACAGGACCAGGGACGAAAAACTGTTTTTT

v_gene: TRBV4-1
j_gene: TRBJ2-1
d_gene: NA
abundance: NA
CDR3aa: CASSQPGAEQFF
CDR3nt: TGCGCCAGCAGCCAGCCTGGGGCTGAGCAGTTCTTC

v_gene: TRBV10-3
j_gene: TRBJ2-7
d_gene: NA
abundance: few
CDR3aa: CAIRGDNSYEQYF
CDR3nt: TGTGCCATCAGAGGGGACAACTCCTACGAGCAGTACTTC

v_gene: TRBV14
j_gene: TRBJ2-6
d_gene: NA
abundance: once
CDR3aa: CASSQSRPGANVLTF
CDR3nt: TGTGCCAGCAGCCAGTCCCGTCCTGGGGCCAACGTCCTGACTTTC

v_gene: TRBV7-2
j_gene: TRBJ1-5
d_gene: NA
abundance: once
CDR3aa: CASSAQRNQPQHF
CDR3nt: TGTGCCAGCAGCGCACAGAGAAATCAGCCCCAGCATTTT

v_gene: TRBV5-1
j_gene: TRBJ2-1
d_gene: TRBD1
abundance: NA
CDR3aa: CASSLTGDTYNEQFF
CDR3nt: TGCGCCAGCAGCTTGACAGGGGACACCTACAATGAGCAGTTCTTC

v_gene: TRBV7-9
j_gene: TRBJ1-5
d_gene: TRBD1
abundance: NA
CDR3aa: CASSYETGGNQPQHF
CDR3nt: TGTGCCAGCAGCTATGAAACAGGGGGCAATCAGCCCCAGCATTTT

v_gene: TRBV2
j_gene: TRBJ2-5
d_gene: TRBD1
abundance: once
CDR3aa: CASTVFDREGETQYF
CDR3nt: TGTGCCAGCACCGTTTTCGACAGGGAAGGGGAGACCCAGTACTTC

v_gene: TRBV5-4
j_gene: TRBJ2-7
d_gene: NA
abundance: NA
CDR3aa: CASSLGRRGSYEQYF
CDR3nt: TGTGCCAGCAGCTTGGGCCGCCGAGGGTCCTACGAGCAGTACTTC

v_gene: TRBV19
j_gene: TRBJ2-1
d_gene: NA
abundance: NA
CDR3aa: CASSIPSWHSNEQFF
CDR3nt: TGTGCCAGTAGTATCCCTAGCTGGCACTCAAATGAGCAGTTCTTC

v_gene: TRBV6-6
j_gene: TRBJ2-3
d_gene: TRBD2
abundance: once
CDR3aa: CAGTSGVTDTQYF
CDR3nt: TGTGCGGGGACTAGCGGGGTCACAGATACGCAGTATTTT

v_gene: TRBV30
j_gene: TRBJ1-6
d_gene: NA
abundance: NA
CDR3aa: CAWKAGPVQDSPLHF
CDR3nt: TGTGCCTGGAAAGCGGGACCTGTCCAAGATTCACCCCTCCACTTT

v_gene: TRBV4-3
j_gene: TRBJ2-1
d_gene: TRBD1
abundance: once
CDR3aa: CASSQDGTDYNEQFF
CDR3nt: TGCGCCAGCAGCCAAGACGGGACAGATTACAATGAGCAGTTCTTC

v_gene: TRBV27
j_gene: TRBJ1-5
d_gene: NA
abundance: NA
CDR3aa: CASSFRGGDQPQHF
CDR3nt: TGTGCCAGCAGTTTCCGGGGTGGCGATCAGCCCCAGCATTTT

v_gene: TRBV7-8
j_gene: TRBJ2-1
d_gene: NA
abundance: NA
CDR3aa: CASSPRQFNEQFF
CDR3nt: TGTGCCAGCAGCCCCCGACAGTTCAATGAGCAGTTCTTC

v_gene: TRBV5-1
j_gene: TRBJ2-2
d_gene: NA
abundance: NA
CDR3aa: CASGDTRGSGELFF
CDR3nt: TGCGCCAGCGGCGATACTAGAGGATCCGGGGAGCTGTTTTTT

v_gene: TRBV6-1
j_gene: TRBJ1-1
d_gene: TRBD1
abundance: NA
CDR3aa: CASSDPQGVNTEAFF
CDR3nt: TGTGCCAGCAGTGACCCACAGGGGGTGAACACTGAAGCTTTCTTT

v_gene: TRBV15
j_gene: TRBJ1-1
d_gene: TRBD1
abundance: NA
CDR3aa: CATTNPQGAFTEAFF
CDR3nt: TGTGCCACCACCAACCCTCAGGGGGCGTTTACTGAAGCTTTCTTT

v_gene: TRBV28
j_gene: TRBJ1-5
d_gene: NA
abundance: NA
CDR3aa: CASSFGYDSNQPQHF
CDR3nt: TGTGCCAGCAGTTTCGGGTACGATAGCAATCAGCCCCAGCATTTT

v_gene: TRBV10-3
j_gene: TRBJ2-3
d_gene: TRBD1
abundance: few
CDR3aa: CAITGQGRTDTQYF
CDR3nt: TGTGCCATCACCGGACAGGGAAGGACAGATACGCAGTATTTT

v_gene: TRBV9
j_gene: TRBJ1-6
d_gene: TRBD1
abundance: NA
CDR3aa: CASSVGQGHNSPLHF
CDR3nt: TGTGCCAGCAGCGTAGGACAGGGCCATAATTCACCCCTCCACTTT

v_gene: TRBV11-3
j_gene: TRBJ2-7
d_gene: NA
abundance: NA
CDR3aa: CATILAYEQYF
CDR3nt: TGTGCCACCATACTGGCCTACGAGCAGTACTTC

v_gene: TRBV11-2
j_gene: TRBJ2-5
d_gene: NA
abundance: NA
CDR3aa: CANSLNQGLETQYF
CDR3nt: TGTGCCAACAGCTTAAATCAGGGGTTGGAGACCCAGTACTTC

v_gene: TRBV6-5
j_gene: TRBJ1-2
d_gene: TRBD1
abundance: NA
CDR3aa: CASSYRRTGGGYGYTF
CDR3nt: TGTGCCAGCAGTTACCGGCGAACAGGGGGGGGCTATGGCTACACCTTC

v_gene: TRBV7-2
j_gene: TRBJ2-7
d_gene: TRBD1
abundance: once
CDR3aa: CASSPPGTGSDEQYF
CDR3nt: TGTGCCAGCAGCCCTCCCGGGACAGGGAGCGACGAGCAGTACTTC

v_gene: TRBV5-6
j_gene: TRBJ1-2
d_gene: NA
abundance: few
CDR3aa: CASSLDRDYGYTF
CDR3nt: TGTGCCAGCAGCTTGGACAGGGACTATGGCTACACCTTC